This T cell receptor (beta chain) is from a study of vaccination effects on CD4 cells after COVID-19. Study as a whole: The post-vaccine samples were taken, at the median, 72 days after the second dose.

General observations from the study: Clones that were induced by infection or by vaccine showed marked contraction late after vaccination.

This CDR3 has 16 residues. Antigen-specific CD4+ T cell clonotypes were called by their expansion after viral peptide-pool culture in ViraFEST. Following 10 days of culture, CD4+ T cells were isolated. Vaccine administered to participants consisted of two doses of either BNT162b2 or mRNA-1273. Vaccine recipients lacked prior SARS-CoV-2 infection and had negative nucleocapsid antibodies. Repertoires were generated with immunoSEQ multiplex PCR, while TCRdb's copy carries only in-frame clones and drops some. This table has tens of thousands of clones, around 78% appearing once. Concerning this clone: The antigen is unknown.

This chain uses TRBV21-1 with TRBJ2-7; TRBD1, as called in the table, went unchecked against the DNA. TRBV21-1 is a pseudogene segment. The starting material was CD4+ T cells from PBMCs cultured with HCoV-OC43 spike peptides, obtained after COVID-19 vaccination. As for subset: HCoV-OC43 spike overlapping peptide pool stimulation. The TCR originated in a human donor who received a COVID-19 vaccine. CDR3 sequence reads: CASSKFGKQGTYEQYV. The CDR3 DNA is TGTGCCAGCAGCAAGTTCGGCAAACAGGGGACTTACGAGCAGTACGTC.